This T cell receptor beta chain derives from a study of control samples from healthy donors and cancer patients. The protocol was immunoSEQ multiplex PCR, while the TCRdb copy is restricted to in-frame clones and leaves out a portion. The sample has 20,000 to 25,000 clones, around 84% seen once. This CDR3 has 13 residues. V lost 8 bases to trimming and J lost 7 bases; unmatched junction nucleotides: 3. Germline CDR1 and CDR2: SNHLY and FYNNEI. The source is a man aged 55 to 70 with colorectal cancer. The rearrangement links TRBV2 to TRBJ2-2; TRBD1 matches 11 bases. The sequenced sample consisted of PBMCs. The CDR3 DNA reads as TGTGCCAGCGGGGACAGGGGGTTCGGGGAGCTGTTTTTT. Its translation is CASGDRGFGELFF.